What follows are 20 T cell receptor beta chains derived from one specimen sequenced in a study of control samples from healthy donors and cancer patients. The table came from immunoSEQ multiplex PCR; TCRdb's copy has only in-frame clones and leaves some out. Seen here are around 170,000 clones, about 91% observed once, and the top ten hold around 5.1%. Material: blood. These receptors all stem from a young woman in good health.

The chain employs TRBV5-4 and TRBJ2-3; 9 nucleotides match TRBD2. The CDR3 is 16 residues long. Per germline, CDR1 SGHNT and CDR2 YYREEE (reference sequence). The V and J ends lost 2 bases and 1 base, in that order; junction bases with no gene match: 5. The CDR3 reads CASSLILAGGTDTQYF. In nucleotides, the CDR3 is TGTGCCAGCAGCTTAATACTAGCGGGCGGCACAGATACGCAGTATTTT.

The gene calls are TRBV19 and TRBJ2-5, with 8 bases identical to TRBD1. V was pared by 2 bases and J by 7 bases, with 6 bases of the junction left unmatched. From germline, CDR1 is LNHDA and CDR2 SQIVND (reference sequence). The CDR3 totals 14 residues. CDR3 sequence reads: CASSIQGQGMTQYF. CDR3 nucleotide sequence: TGTGCCAGTAGTATACAAGGACAGGGTATGACCCAGTACTTC.

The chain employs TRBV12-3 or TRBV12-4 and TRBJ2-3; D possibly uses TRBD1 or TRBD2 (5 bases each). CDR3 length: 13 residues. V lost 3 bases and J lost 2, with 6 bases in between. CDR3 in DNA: TGTGCCAGCAGTTTGGGGGACACAGATACGCAGTATTTT. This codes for CASSLGDTDTQYF.

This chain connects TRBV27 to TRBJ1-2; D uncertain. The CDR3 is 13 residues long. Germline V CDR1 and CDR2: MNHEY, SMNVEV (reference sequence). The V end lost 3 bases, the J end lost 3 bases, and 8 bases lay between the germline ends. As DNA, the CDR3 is TGTGCCAGCAGTTTTGGAGTCTACTATGGCTACACCTTC. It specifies CASSFGVYYGYTF.

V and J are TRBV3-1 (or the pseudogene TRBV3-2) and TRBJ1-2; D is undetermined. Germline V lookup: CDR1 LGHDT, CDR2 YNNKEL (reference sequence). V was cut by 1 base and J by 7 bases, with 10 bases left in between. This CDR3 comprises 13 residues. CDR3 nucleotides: TGTGCCAGCAGCCAAGGTCGTCGGCGTGGCTACACCTTC. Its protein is CASSQGRRRGYTF.

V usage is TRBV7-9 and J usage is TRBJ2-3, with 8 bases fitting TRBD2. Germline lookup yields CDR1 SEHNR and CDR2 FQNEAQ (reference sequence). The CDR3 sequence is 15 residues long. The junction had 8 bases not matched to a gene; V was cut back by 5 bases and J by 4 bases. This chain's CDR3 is CASSPGGGPPDTQYF. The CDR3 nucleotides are TGTGCCAGCAGCCCCGGGGGGGGGCCCCCAGATACGCAGTATTTT.

The CDR3 here is CASSQVFGTGNEKLFF. The CDR3 DNA follows: TGTGCCAGCAGCCAAGTGTTCGGGACTGGTAATGAAAAACTGTTTTTT. This chain uses TRBV4-2 with TRBJ1-4, with a weak D call TRBD1 (5 bases). CDR1 is LGHNA and CDR2 is YNFKEQ in the germline V gene. The length of the CDR3 is 16 residues. V gave up 1 base and J gave up 4 bases, with 13 bases separating them.

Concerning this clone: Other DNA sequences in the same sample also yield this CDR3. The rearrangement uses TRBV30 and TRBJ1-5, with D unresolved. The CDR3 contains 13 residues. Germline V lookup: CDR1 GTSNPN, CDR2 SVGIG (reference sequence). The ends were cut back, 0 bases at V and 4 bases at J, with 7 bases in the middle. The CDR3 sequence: CAWSVRGNQPQHF. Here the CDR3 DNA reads TGTGCCTGGAGTGTTCGCGGAAATCAGCCCCAGCATTTT.

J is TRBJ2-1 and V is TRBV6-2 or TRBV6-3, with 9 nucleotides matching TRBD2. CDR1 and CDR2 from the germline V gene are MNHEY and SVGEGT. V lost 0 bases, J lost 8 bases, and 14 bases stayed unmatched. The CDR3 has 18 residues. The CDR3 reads CASSYSPLSGRSRDEQFF. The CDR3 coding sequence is TGTGCCAGCAGTTACTCACCATTAAGCGGGAGGAGCAGGGATGAGCAGTTCTTC.

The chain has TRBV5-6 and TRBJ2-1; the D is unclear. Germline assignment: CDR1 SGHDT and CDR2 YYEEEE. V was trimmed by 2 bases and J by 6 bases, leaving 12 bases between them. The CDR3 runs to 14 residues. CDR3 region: CASSFPTVPNEQFF. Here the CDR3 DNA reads TGTGCCAGCAGCTTCCCTACGGTCCCCAATGAGCAGTTCTTC.

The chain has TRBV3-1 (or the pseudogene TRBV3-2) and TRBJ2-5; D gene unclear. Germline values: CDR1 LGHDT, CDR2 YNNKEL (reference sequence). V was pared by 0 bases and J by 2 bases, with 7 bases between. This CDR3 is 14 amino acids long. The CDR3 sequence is CASSQELFQETQYF. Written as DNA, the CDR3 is TGTGCCAGCAGCCAAGAACTATTTCAAGAGACCCAGTACTTC.

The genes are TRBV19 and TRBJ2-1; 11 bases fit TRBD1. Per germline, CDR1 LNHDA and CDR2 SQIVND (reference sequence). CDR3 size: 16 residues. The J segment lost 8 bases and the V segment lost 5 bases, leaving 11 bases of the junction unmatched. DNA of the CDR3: TGTGCCAGTAGTCCCCGCGGGGACAGGGGGAAGCATGAGCAGTTCTTC. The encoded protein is CASSPRGDRGKHEQFF.

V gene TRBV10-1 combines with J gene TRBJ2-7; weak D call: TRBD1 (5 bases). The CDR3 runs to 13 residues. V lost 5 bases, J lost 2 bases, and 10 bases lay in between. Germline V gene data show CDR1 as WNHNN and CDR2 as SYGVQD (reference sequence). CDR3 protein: CASSPTRAYEQYV. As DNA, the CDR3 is TGCGCCAGCAGTCCGACCAGGGCCTACGAGCAGTACGTC.

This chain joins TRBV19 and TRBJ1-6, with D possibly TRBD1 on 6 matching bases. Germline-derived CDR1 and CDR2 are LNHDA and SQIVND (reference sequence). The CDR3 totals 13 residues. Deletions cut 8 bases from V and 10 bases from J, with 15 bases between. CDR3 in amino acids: CASQGQHRSPLHF. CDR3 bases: TGTGCCAGTCAGGGGCAACATAGATCACCCCTCCACTTT.

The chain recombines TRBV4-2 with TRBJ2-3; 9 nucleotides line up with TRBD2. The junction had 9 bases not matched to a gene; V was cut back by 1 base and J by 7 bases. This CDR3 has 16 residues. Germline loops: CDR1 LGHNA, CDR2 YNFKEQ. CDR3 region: CASSQVRLAAPNTQYF. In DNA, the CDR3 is TGTGCCAGCAGCCAAGTTAGACTAGCGGCCCCCAATACGCAGTATTTT.

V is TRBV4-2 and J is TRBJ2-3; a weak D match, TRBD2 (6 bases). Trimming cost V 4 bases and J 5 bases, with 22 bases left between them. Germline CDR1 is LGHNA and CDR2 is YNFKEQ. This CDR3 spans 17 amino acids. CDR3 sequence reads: CASSPMNAGRSEDTQYF. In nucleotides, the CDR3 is TGTGCCAGCAGCCCGATGAATGCGGGGCGGTCGGAAGATACGCAGTATTTT.

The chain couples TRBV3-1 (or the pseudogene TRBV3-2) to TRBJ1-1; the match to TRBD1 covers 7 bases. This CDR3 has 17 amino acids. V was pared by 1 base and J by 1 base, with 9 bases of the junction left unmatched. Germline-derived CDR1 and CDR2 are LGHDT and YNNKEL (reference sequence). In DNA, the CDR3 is TGTGCCAGCAGCCAAGTTCCGACAGGGCCCACGAACACTGAAGCTTTCTTT. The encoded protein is CASSQVPTGPTNTEAFF.

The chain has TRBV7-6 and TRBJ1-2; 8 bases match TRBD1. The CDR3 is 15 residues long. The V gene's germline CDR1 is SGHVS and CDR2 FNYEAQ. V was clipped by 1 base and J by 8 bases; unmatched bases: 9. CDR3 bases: TGTGCCAGCAGCTTAGGGACAGGGCCCAATCAAGGCTACACCTTC. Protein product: CASSLGTGPNQGYTF.

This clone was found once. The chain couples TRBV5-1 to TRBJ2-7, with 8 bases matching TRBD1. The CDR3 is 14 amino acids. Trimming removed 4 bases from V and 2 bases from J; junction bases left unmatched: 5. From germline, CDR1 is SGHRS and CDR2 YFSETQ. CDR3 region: CASSRTGNPYEQYF. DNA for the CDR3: TGCGCCAGCAGCCGGACAGGGAACCCCTACGAGCAGTACTTC.

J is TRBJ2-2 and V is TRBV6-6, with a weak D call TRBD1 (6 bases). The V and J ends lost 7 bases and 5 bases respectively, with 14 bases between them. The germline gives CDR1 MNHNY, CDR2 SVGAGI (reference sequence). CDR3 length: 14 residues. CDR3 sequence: CASTLTQGTGELFF. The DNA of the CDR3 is TGTGCCAGCACCCTCACCCAGGGGACCGGGGAGCTGTTTTTT.